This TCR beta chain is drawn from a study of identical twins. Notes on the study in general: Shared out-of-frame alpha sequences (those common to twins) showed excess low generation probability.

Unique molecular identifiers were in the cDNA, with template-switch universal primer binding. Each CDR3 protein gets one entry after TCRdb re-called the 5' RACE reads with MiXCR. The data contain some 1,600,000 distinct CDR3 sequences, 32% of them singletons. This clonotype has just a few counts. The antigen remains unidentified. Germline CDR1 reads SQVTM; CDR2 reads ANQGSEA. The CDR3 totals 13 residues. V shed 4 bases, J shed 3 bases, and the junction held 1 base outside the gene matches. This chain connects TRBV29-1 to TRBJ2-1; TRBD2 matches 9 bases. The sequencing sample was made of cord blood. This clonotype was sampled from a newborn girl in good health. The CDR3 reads CSVAAGGYNEQFF. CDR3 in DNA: TGCAGCGTTGCAGCGGGGGGCTACAATGAGCAGTTCTTC.